Detailed here is one TCR beta chain. Its target is unknown. V shed 5 bases, J shed 10 bases, and the junction held 8 bases outside the gene matches. Germline lookup yields CDR1 MDHEN and CDR2 SYDVKM. The CDR3 length is 15 residues. The data were taken from a study of T cell responses to AZD1222 COVID-19 vaccine. Study overall: Analyses pooled second doses at about 4 or about 12 weeks.

Study results and limitations: Among those given AZD1222, only five or six were seropositive at baseline. The repertoires were collected only after the peak T cell response. Distributed over spike, vaccine-associated CD4 TCRs predominated at 160-218 and 743-854.

Assay used: immunoSEQ multiplex PCR; TCRdb lists only in-frame clones, some missing. The sample lists 97,000 or so clones; approximately 90% were seen once. The clonotype was recovered from an adult in good health. The specimen comprised peripheral blood, sampled on day 0 of AZD1222 vaccination. This sequence joins TRBV28 and TRBJ1-4, with 12 nucleotides matching TRBD1. The CDR3 reads CASSQAGQGAGKLFF. CDR3 sequence (DNA): TGTGCCAGCAGTCAAGCGGGACAGGGGGCCGGAAAACTGTTTTTT.